The 15 T cell receptor beta chains reported below all come from one sample, sequenced in a study of T cell responses to AZD1222 COVID-19 vaccine. Method: immunoSEQ multiplex PCR; TCRdb's copy keeps in-frame clones and lacks some. There are 100,000 to 120,000 clones in the sample; more than 70% occur only once, and approximately 3% lies in the top ten. Sequencing used peripheral blood, obtained on day 0 of MenACWY control vaccination. The receptors were gathered from an adult in good health.

The CDR3, as DNA: TGTGCCAGCAGCTTGGCAGGGGGCGAGAACTATGGCTACACCTTC. Translating gives CASSLAGGENYGYTF. This rearrangement joins TRBV5-4 to TRBJ1-2; 8 positions match TRBD1. V lost 0 bases, J lost 2 bases, and 3 bases stayed unmatched. Per germline, CDR1 SGHNT and CDR2 YYREEE (reference sequence). The CDR3 length is 15 residues.

A single count supports this clone. This chain joins TRBV4-2 and TRBJ1-4, with 9 bases lining up with TRBD1. The V and J ends lost 4 bases and 4 bases, in that order; junction bases with no gene match: 4. The CDR3 runs 15 residues. Germline V gene lookup returns CDR1 LGHNA and CDR2 YNFKEQ. The CDR3 sequence: CASSRDRASNEKLFF. In nucleotides, the CDR3 is TGTGCCAGCAGCCGGGACAGGGCCAGTAATGAAAAACTGTTTTTT.

The chain combines TRBV5-1 with TRBJ1-4; possibly TRBD1 for D (5 bases). The ends were cut back, 0 bases at V and 11 bases at J, with 14 bases in the middle. Germline assignment: CDR1 SGHRS and CDR2 YFSETQ. The CDR3 contains 14 residues. The CDR3 here is CASSLVPGIVKLFF. The DNA for the CDR3 is TGCGCCAGCAGCTTGGTCCCAGGGATCGTCAAACTGTTTTTT.

The chain combines TRBV6-6 with TRBJ2-7; TRBD2 matches 9 bases. Looked up from germline, CDR1 is MNHNY and CDR2 is SVGAGI (reference sequence). Trimming at V came to 7 bases and at J to 3 bases, leaving 7 bases not matched to a gene. The CDR3 is made up of 14 amino acids. CDR3 coding DNA: TGTGCCAGCAACCAAGCGGGGGGAATCTACGAGCAGTACTTC. It specifies CASNQAGGIYEQYF.

The chain couples TRBV7-8 to TRBJ1-1; possibly TRBD1 for D (5 bases). This CDR3 has 14 amino acids. Deletions cut 5 bases from V and 2 bases from J, with 12 bases between. CDR1 is SGHVS and CDR2 is FQNEAQ in the germline V gene. CDR3 in amino acids: CASSHRQRNTEAFF. For the CDR3, the DNA is TGTGCCAGCAGCCACCGACAGCGTAACACTGAAGCTTTCTTT.

The chain carries TRBV7-3 and TRBJ1-1; no reliable D call. CDR1 SGHTA and CDR2 FQGTGA come from the germline V gene. CDR3 length: 12 amino acids. The ends were cut back, 7 bases at V and 3 bases at J, with 9 bases in the middle. The CDR3 loop is CASKSIDTEAFF. The CDR3 DNA reads as TGTGCCAGCAAATCAATAGACACTGAAGCTTTCTTT. The full variable domain, in which reference TRBV7-3 and TRBJ1-1 provide the parts outside the CDR3, is GAGVSQTPSNKVTEKGKYVELRCDPISGHTALYWYRQSLGQGPEFLIYFQGTGAADDSGLPNDRFFAVRPEGSVSTLKIQRTERGDSAVYLCASKSIDTEAFFGQGTRLTVV.

The rearrangement links TRBV5-5 to TRBJ1-2; unclear D gene. The CDR3 is 11 amino acids. Trimming removed 0 bases at V and 7 bases at J, with 4 bases between. Per germline, CDR1 SGHKS and CDR2 YYEKEE (reference sequence). CDR3 residues: CASSLGGGYTF. The DNA for the CDR3 is TGTGCCAGCAGCTTGGGTGGTGGCTACACCTTC.

V gene TRBV7-9 combines with J gene TRBJ1-2; D is possibly TRBD1 (5 bases). The CDR3 is made up of 17 amino acids. The germline gives CDR1 SEHNR, CDR2 FQNEAQ (reference sequence). Trimming pared 3 bases from V and 4 bases from J, leaving 21 bases between. Here the CDR3 DNA reads TGTGCCAGCAGCTTCAGCGGGGCTCTAGGATCGACCTATGGCTACACCTTC. This codes for CASSFSGALGSTYGYTF.

V usage is TRBV10-3 and J usage is TRBJ2-1; weak D call: TRBD2 (6 bases). Germline loops: CDR1 ENHRY, CDR2 SYGVKD. The CDR3 is 19 residues long. Between the trimmed V and J ends, which lost 4 bases and 2 bases, there was a span of 24 bases. The CDR3 DNA reads as TGTGCCATCAGTGGCGGGGCTGGCGGGGCCCTAGAGACCTACAATGAGCAGTTCTTC. Translated, it gives CAISGGAGGALETYNEQFF.

This chain links TRBV6-5 with TRBJ2-1, with D tentatively TRBD1 (5 bases). V shed 7 bases and J shed 5 bases, with 6 bases lying between them. The CDR3 extends over 11 amino acids. Germline CDR1 and CDR2: MNHEY and SVGAGI. The CDR3 sequence: CASKGDNEQFF. The CDR3 DNA reads as TGTGCCAGCAAAGGGGACAATGAGCAGTTCTTC.

This clone showed up just a few times. V is TRBV5-4 and J is TRBJ1-1, with D tentatively TRBD1 (6 bases). This CDR3 region has 13 residues. With 6 bases removed from V and 2 bases from J, the gap between germline ends came to 11 bases. Germline V gives CDR1 SGHNT, CDR2 YYREEE (reference sequence). The CDR3 protein is CASTWGQNTEAFF. In nucleotides, the CDR3 is TGTGCCAGCACCTGGGGGCAAAACACTGAAGCTTTCTTT.

The chain employs TRBV27 and TRBJ2-5, with D tentatively TRBD2 (6 bases). The CDR3 length is 15 residues. Germline CDR1 MNHEY, CDR2 SMNVEV (reference sequence). The V end lost 0 bases, the J end lost 5 bases, and 13 bases lay between the germline ends. CDR3 nucleotides: TGTGCCAGCAGTTTATCTAGGGACTCTCGGGAGACCCAGTACTTC. This sequence encodes CASSLSRDSRETQYF.

The CDR3 nucleotides read TGCAGCGTTGTCGCAGGGCGGTACGAGCAGTACTTC. It is translated as CSVVAGRYEQYF. The genes are TRBV29-1 and TRBJ2-7, with a tentative D call TRBD1 (5 bases). The CDR3 is 12 residues long. V was clipped by 4 bases and J by 4 bases, with 11 bases between them. Germline-derived CDR1 and CDR2 are SQVTM and ANQGSEA.

The chain is built from TRBV10-3 and TRBJ2-3; D call uncertain. Germline-derived CDR1 and CDR2 are ENHRY and SYGVKD. V was shortened by 5 bases and J by 4 bases, with 10 bases between the two germline ends. This CDR3 comprises 13 residues. This chain's CDR3 is CAISPRPSDTQYF. CDR3 in DNA: TGTGCCATCAGTCCCCGGCCGTCAGATACGCAGTATTTT.

The V gene is TRBV5-4, the J gene TRBJ1-2, with 7 bases that match TRBD1. Germline V gene lookup returns CDR1 SGHNT and CDR2 YYREEE (reference sequence). This CDR3 is 15 amino acids long. J was trimmed by 13 bases and V by 3 bases; bases with no gene match: 18. CDR3 sequence reads: CASSWQGSGRGLGTF. The CDR3, as DNA: TGTGCCAGCAGCTGGCAGGGGTCAGGAAGGGGGCTTGGCACCTTC.